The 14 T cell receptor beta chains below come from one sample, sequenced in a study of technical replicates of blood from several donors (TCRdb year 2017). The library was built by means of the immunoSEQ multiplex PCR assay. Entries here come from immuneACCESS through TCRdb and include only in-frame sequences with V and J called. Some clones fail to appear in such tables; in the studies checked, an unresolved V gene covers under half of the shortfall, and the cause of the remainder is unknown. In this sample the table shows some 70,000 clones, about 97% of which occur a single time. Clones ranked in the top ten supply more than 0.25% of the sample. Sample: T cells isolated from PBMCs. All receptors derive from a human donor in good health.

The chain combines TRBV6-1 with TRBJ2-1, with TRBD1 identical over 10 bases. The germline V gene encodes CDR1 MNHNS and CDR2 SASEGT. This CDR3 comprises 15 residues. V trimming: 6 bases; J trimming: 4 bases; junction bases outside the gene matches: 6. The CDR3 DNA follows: TGTGCCAGCAGCCAACCGGGACAGGGGTACAATGAGCAGTTCTTC. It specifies CASSQPGQGYNEQFF.

This CDR3 reads CASSRRTGGNQPQHF. In DNA form, the CDR3 reads TGTGCCAGCAGCCGTCGGACAGGGGGCAATCAGCCCCAGCATTTT. This chain connects TRBV7-2 to TRBJ1-5; 9 nucleotides align to TRBD1. The CDR3 has 15 residues. After removal of 5 bases from V and 2 bases from J, the junction contained 4 bases not matched to a gene. Germline V gene sequence: CDR1 SGHTA, CDR2 FQGNSA.

CDR3 sequence reads: CAWASGTSGGKNTGELFF. In nucleotides, the CDR3 is TGTGCCTGGGCGTCCGGGACTAGCGGGGGAAAAAACACCGGGGAGCTGTTTTTT. The V call is TRBV30, the J call TRBJ2-2; 14 nucleotides line up with TRBD2. The germline V gene has CDR1 GTSNPN and CDR2 SVGIG (reference sequence). J was trimmed by 2 bases and V by 5 bases; bases with no gene match: 10. The CDR3 is 18 residues long. The variable domain in full, with the rest retrieved from reference TRBV30 and TRBJ2-2, is SQTIHQWPATLVQPVGSPLSLECTVEGTSNPNLYWYRQAAGRGLQLLFYSVGIGQISSEVPQNLSASRPQDRQFILSSKKLLLSDSGFYLCAWASGTSGGKNTGELFFGEGSRLTVL.

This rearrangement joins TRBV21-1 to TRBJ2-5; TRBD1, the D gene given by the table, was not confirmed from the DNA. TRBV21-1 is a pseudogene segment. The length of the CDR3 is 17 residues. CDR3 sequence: CASSDSGGTASQETQYF. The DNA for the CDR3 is TGTGCCAGCAGCGACAGCGGTGGGACAGCCTCACAAGAGACCCAGTACTTC.

This CDR3 is CASSLAQLAGQYEQFF. CDR3 coding DNA: TGCGCCAGCAGCTTGGCTCAGCTAGCGGGACAGTATGAGCAGTTCTTC. V gene TRBV5-1 combines with J gene TRBJ2-1, with 9 bases that match TRBD2. The CDR3 has 16 amino acids. Trimming cost V 0 bases and J 8 bases; bases outside gene matches: 9. CDR1 is SGHRS, CDR2 YFSETQ, per germline.

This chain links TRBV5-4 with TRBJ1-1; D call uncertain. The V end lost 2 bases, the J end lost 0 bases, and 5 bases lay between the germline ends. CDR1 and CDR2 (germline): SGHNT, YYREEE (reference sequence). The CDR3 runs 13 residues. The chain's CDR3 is CASSLDMNTEAFF. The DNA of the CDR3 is TGTGCCAGCAGCTTAGACATGAACACTGAAGCTTTCTTT. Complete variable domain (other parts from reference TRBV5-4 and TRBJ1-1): ETGVTQSPTHLIKTRGQQVTLRCSSQSGHNTVSWYQQALGQGPQFIFQYYREEENGRGNFPPRFSGLQFPNYSSELNVNALELDDSALYLCASSLDMNTEAFFGQGTRLTVV.

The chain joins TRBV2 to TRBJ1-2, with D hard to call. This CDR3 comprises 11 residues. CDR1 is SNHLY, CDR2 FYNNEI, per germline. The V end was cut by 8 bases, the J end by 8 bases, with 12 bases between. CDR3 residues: CASGRDKGYTF. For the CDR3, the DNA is TGTGCCAGCGGACGGGATAAGGGCTACACCTTC.

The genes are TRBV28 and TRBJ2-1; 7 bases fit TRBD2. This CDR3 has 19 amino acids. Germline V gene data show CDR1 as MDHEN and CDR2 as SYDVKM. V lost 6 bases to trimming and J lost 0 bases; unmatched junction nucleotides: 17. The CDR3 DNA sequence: TGTGCCAGCAGGTGGAGACTACTGGGACTAAAGAGCTCCTACAATGAGCAGTTCTTC. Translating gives CASRWRLLGLKSSYNEQFF.

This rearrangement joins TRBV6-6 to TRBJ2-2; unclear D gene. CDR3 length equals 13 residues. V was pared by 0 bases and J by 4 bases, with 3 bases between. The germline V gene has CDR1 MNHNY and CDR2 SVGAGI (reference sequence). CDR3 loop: CASSYSRTGELFF. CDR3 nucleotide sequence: TGTGCCAGCAGTTACTCCCGCACCGGGGAGCTGTTTTTT.

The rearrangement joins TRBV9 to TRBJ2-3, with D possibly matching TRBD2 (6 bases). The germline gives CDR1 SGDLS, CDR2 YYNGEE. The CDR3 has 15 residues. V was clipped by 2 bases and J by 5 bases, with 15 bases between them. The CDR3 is CASSVSGLGRDTQYF. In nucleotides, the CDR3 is TGTGCCAGCAGCGTGAGCGGGCTTGGTAGAGATACGCAGTATTTT.

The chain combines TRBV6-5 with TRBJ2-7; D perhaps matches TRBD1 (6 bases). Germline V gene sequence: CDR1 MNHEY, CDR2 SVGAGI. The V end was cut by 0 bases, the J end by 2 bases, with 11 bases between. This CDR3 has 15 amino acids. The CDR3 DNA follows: TGTGCCAGCAGTTACTCTGGCAGGGGAACCTACGAGCAGTACTTC. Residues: CASSYSGRGTYEQYF.

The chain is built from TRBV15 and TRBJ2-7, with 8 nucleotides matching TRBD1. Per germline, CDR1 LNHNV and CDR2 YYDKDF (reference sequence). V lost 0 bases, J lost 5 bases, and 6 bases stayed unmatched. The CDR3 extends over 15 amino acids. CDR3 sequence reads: CATSRDLDRADEQYF. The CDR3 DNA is TGTGCCACCAGCAGAGATCTGGACAGGGCGGACGAGCAGTACTTC.

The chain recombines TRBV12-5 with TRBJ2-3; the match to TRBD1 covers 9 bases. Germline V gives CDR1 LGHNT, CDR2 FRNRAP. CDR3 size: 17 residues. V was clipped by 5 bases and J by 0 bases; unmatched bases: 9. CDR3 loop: CASGVGLGQGSTDTQYF. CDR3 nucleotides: TGTGCTAGTGGTGTGGGCCTGGGACAGGGTAGCACAGATACGCAGTATTTT.

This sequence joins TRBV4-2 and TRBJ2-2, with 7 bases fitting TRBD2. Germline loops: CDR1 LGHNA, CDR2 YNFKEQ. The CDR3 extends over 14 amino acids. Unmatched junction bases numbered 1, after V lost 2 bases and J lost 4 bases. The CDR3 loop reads CASSQPSGTGELFF. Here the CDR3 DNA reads TGTGCCAGCAGCCAACCTAGCGGCACCGGGGAGCTGTTTTTT.